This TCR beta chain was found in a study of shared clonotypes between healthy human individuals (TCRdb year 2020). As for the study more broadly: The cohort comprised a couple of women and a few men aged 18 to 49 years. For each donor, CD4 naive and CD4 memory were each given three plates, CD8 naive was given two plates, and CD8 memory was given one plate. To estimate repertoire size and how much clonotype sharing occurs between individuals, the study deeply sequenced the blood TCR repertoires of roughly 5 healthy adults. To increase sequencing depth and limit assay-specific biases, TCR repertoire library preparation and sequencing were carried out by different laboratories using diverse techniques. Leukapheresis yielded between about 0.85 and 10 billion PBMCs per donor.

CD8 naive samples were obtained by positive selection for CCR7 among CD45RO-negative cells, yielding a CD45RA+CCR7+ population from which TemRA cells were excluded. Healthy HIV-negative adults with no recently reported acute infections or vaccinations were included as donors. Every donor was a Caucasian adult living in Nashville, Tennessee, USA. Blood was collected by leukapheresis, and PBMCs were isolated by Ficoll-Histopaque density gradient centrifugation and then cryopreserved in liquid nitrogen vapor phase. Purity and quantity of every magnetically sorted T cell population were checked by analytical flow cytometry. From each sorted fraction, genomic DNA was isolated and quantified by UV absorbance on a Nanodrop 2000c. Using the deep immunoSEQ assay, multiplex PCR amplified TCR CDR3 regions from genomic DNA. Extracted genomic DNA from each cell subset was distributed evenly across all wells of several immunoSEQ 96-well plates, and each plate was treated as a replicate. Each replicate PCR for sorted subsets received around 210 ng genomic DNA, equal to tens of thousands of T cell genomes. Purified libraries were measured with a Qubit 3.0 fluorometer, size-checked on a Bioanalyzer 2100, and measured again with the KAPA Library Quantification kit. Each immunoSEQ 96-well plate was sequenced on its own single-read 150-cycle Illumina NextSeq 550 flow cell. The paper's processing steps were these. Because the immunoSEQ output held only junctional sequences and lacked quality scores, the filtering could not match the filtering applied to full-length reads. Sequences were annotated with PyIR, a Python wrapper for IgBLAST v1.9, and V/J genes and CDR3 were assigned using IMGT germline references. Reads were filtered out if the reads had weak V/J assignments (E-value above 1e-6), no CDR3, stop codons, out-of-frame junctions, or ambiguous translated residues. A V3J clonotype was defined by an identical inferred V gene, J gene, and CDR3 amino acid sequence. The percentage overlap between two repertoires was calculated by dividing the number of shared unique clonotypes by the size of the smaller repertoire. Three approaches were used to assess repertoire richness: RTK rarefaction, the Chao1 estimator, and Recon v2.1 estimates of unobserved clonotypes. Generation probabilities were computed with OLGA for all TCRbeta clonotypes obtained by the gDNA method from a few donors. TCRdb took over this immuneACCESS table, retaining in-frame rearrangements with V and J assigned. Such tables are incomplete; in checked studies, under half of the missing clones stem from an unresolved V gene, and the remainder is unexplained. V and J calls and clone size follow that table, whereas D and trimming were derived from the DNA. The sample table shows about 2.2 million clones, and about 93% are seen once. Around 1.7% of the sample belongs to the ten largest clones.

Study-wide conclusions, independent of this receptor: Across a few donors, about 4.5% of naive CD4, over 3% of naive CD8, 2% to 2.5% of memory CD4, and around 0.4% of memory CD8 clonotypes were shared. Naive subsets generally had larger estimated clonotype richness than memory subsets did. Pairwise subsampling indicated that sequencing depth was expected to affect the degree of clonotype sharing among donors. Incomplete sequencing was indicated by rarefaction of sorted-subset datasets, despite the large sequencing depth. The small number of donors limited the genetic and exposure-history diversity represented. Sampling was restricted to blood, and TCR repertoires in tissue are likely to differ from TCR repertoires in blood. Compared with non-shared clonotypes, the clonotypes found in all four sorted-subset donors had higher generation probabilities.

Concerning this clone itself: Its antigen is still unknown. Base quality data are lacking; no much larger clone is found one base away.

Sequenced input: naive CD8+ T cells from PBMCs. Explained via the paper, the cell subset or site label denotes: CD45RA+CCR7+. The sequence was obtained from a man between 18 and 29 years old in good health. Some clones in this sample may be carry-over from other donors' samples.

The nucleotide sequence reads as follows: TGCAGCGTTGAAGATCCCGACGGGACAGGGAGTGCCTATGGCTACACCTTC. Translated, it gives CSVEDPDGTGSAYGYTF. The chain is assembled from TRBV29-1 and TRBJ1-2; 9 bases in the junction line up with TRBD1. Via the germline V gene, CDR1 is SQVTM and CDR2 ANQGSEA. Relative to germline, V is missing 0 bases and J is missing 4 bases, with 12 bases of the junction outside any gene match. Including cysteine and phenylalanine, the CDR3 has 17 amino acids. Only CDR3 DNA remains: 51 bases, in frame from the first base. Joined to the reference TRBV29-1 and TRBJ1-2 proteins, this CDR3 gives the full variable domain: SAVISQKPSRDICQRGTSLTIQCQVDSQVTMMFWYRQQPGQSLTLIATANQGSEATYESGFVIDKFPISRPNLTFSTLTVSNMSPEDSSIYLCSVEDPDGTGSAYGYTFGSGTRLTVV.